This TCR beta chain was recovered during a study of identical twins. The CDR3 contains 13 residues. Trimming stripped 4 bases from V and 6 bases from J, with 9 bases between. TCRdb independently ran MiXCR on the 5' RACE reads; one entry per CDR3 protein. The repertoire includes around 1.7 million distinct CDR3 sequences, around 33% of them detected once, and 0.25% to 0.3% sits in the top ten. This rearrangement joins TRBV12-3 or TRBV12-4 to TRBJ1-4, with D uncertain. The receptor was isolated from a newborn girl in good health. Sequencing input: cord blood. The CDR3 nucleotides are TGTGCCAGCAGTTCCTCCATGGATGAAAAACTGTTTTTT. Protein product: CASSSSMDEKLFF.